This note documents a single TCR beta chain sequence. The antigen is undetermined. Sequencing was performed with immunoSEQ multiplex PCR; in TCRdb, only in-frame clones are kept and a portion is missing. The top ten hold under 2% of the sample, which has 25,000 or so clones, more than 85% seen once. The sample belongs to a study of graft-versus-host responses after intestinal transplantation. Study overall: Multivisceral, liver-intestinal, or isolated intestinal transplants were given to recipients. After anti-thymocyte globulin induction, recipients took tacrolimus and steroids for 3 to 4 years.

Study-level results: GvH clones appeared in recipient marrow, some first in ileum or blood.

CDR1 and CDR2 from the germline V gene are MDHEN and SYDVKM. The CDR3 is made up of 12 amino acids. The ends were cut back, 6 bases at V and 6 bases at J, with 12 bases in the middle. V and J are TRBV28 and TRBJ2-7; the D is unclear. The sample in question was PBMCs, obtained just over 38 days after intestinal transplant. The receptor was isolated from a human patient who received an intestinal transplant, so some T cells may come from the graft donor. The CDR3 here is CASRRVGSEQYF. The CDR3 nucleotides are TGTGCCAGCAGGCGTGTGGGCAGCGAGCAGTACTTC.